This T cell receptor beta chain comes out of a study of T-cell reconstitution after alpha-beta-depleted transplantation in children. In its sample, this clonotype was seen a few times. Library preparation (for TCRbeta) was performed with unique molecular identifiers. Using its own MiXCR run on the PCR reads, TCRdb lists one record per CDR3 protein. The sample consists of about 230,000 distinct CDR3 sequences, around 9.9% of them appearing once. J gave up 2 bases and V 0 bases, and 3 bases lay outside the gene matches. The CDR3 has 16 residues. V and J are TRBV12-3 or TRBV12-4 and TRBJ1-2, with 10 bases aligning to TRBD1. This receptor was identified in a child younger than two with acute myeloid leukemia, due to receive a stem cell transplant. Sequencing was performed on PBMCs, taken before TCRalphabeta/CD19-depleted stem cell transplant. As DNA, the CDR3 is TGTGCCAGCAGTTTAGCGGCGACAGGGGGCAACTATGGCTACACCTTC. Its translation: CASSLAATGGNYGYTF.